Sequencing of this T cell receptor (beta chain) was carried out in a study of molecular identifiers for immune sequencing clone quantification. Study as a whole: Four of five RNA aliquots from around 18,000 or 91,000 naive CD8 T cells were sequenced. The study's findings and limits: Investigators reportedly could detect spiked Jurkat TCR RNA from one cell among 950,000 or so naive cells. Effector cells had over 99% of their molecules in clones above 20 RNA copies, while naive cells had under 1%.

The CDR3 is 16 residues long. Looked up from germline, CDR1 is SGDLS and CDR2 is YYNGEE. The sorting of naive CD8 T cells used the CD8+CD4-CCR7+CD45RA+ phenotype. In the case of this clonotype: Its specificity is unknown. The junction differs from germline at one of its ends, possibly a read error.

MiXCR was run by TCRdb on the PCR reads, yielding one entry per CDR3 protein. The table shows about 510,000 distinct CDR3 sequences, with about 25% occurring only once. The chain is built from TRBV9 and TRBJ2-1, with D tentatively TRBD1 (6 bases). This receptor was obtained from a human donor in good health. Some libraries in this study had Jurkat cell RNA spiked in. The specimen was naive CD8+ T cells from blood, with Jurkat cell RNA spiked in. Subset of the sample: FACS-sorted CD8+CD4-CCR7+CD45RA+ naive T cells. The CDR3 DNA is TGTGCCAGCAGCGTAGCCTACCTGACCCGGGACAATGAGCAGCTCTTC. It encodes CASSVAYLTRDNEQLF.